The rows below give T cell receptor beta chains drawn from one sample of a study of blood T cells in healthy people across ages. TCRdb re-analysed the 5' RACE reads in MiXCR, keeping a single row per CDR3 protein. Among over a million distinct CDR3 sequences listed, approximately 25% were seen once. The same sample was also used in a study of T cells of mothers and their children.

The sequencing sample was made of blood. The receptors were gathered from a girl aged 2 to 10 in good health. Each CDR3 is given with its conserved first and last residue. The D gene is left open where the match is weak. Expanded clones are given a class, and other clones once, few, many or no size at all.

j_gene | v_gene | abundance | d_gene | CDR3aa | CDR3nt
TRBJ1-2 | TRBV6-1 | - | - | CASRVGGLTNYGYTF | TGTGCCAGCAGAGTGGGAGGTCTTACTAACTATGGCTACACCTTC
TRBJ2-5 | TRBV27 | few | - | CASSYYNEQLF | TGTGCCAGCAGTTACTACAATGAGCAGCTCTTC
TRBJ1-6 | TRBV6-5 | - | TRBD1 | CASSYNMGQGSSPLHF | TGTGCCAGCAGTTACAACATGGGACAGGGCAGTTCACCCCTCCACTTT
TRBJ1-4 | TRBV11-2 | - | - | CGSSLDGTRLGRPFF | TGTGGCAGCAGCTTAGACGGGACCAGGCTCGGTAGGCCGTTTTTT
TRBJ1-2 | TRBV29-1 | few | - | CSVFREGAYGYTF | TGCAGCGTCTTCAGGGAGGGAGCGTATGGCTACACCTTC
TRBJ2-1 | TRBV6-1 | once | TRBD2 | CASSALAGNYNEQFF | TGTGCCAGCAGTGCACTAGCGGGAAACTACAATGAGCAGTTCTTC
TRBJ1-2 | TRBV4-3 | few | TRBD1 | CASSRIVTGGESGYTF | TGCGCCAGCAGCCGGATTGTTACAGGGGGCGAATCCGGCTACACCTTC
TRBJ2-7 | TRBV4-1 | - | - | CASSQGAGVFSYEQYF | TGCGCCAGCAGCCAAGGGGCTGGCGTGTTCTCCTACGAGCAGTACTTC
TRBJ2-3 | TRBV12-3/TRBV12-4 | once | - | CASRPIWGGASTDTQYF | TGTGCCAGCAGACCTATCTGGGGCGGAGCTAGCACAGATACGCAGTATTTT
TRBJ2-3 | TRBV4-1 | - | TRBD2 | CASSPTSGGYSSTDTQYF | TGCGCCAGCAGCCCAACTAGCGGGGGATATTCTAGCACAGATACGCAGTATTTT
TRBJ2-1 | TRBV5-1 | few | - | CASSLAGFSEQFF | TGCGCCAGCAGCTTGGCGGGGTTCAGTGAGCAGTTCTTC
TRBJ2-5 | TRBV29-1 | - | - | CSPRIQETQYF | TGCAGTCCCAGAATTCAAGAGACCCAGTACTTC
TRBJ2-5 | TRBV29-1 | few | TRBD1 | CSVQQGTLQETQYF | TGCAGCGTCCAACAGGGGACCTTGCAAGAGACCCAGTACTTC
TRBJ2-6 | TRBV28 | many | - | CASSFPGANVLTF | TGTGCCAGCAGCTTTCCTGGGGCCAACGTCCTGACTTTC
TRBJ1-3 | TRBV27 | few | - | CASSLEFPTSGNTIYF | TGTGCCAGCAGTTTAGAGTTTCCGACCTCTGGAAACACCATATATTTT
TRBJ1-6 | TRBV4-3 | - | - | CASTGRLYNSPLHF | TGCGCCAGTACAGGACGACTCTACAATTCACCCCTCCACTTT
TRBJ2-4 | TRBV6-5 | - | TRBD1 | CASRPQGANIQYF | TGTGCCAGCAGGCCACAGGGGGCAAACATTCAGTACTTC
TRBJ2-6 | TRBV6-6 | few | - | CVSSYIPGANVLTF | TGTGTCAGCAGTTACATCCCTGGGGCCAACGTCCTGACTTTC
TRBJ1-1 | TRBV14 | few | - | CASSQLRFMNTEAFF | TGTGCCAGCAGTCAGCTCCGGTTTATGAACACTGAAGCTTTCTTT
TRBJ2-1 | TRBV4-2 | few | TRBD2 | CASSPGTSASGHNEQFF | TGTGCCAGCAGCCCCGGGACTAGCGCCTCGGGTCACAATGAGCAGTTCTTC
TRBJ2-7 | TRBV5-1 | - | TRBD2 | CACSLEPSGISYEQYF | TGCGCCTGCAGCTTGGAACCTAGCGGGATAAGCTACGAGCAGTACTTC
TRBJ2-7 | TRBV27 | - | TRBD1 | CASGLQGIGYEQYF | TGTGCCAGCGGATTACAGGGGATCGGGTACGAGCAGTACTTC
TRBJ2-4 | TRBV20-1 | - | TRBD2 | CSALAGGAKNIQYF | TGCAGTGCTCTAGCGGGGGGAGCCAAAAACATTCAGTACTTC
TRBJ2-4 | TRBV3-1 | - | - | CAGSQEILGAKNIQYF | TGTGCCGGCAGCCAAGAAATCCTGGGGGCCAAAAACATTCAGTACTTC
TRBJ2-3 | TRBV9 | - | - | CASSDYNSGEEYF | TGTGCCAGCAGCGATTACAATAGCGGCGAAGAGTATTTT
TRBJ2-1 | TRBV3-1 | - | - | CASSHAKGYTGYNEQFF | TGTGCCAGCAGCCATGCTAAGGGGTATACGGGCTACAATGAGCAGTTCTTC
TRBJ2-3 | TRBV29-1 | - | - | CSVRDGPANTQYF | TGCAGCGTTCGGGACGGCCCGGCTAATACGCAGTATTTT
TRBJ1-6 | TRBV14 | - | - | CASSHRIPDSPLHF | TGTGCCAGCAGCCACAGGATTCCCGATTCACCCCTCCACTTT
TRBJ2-7 | TRBV2 | - | - | CASNPQGVYEQYF | TGTGCCAGCAACCCTCAAGGGGTCTACGAGCAGTACTTC
TRBJ2-1 | TRBV28 | few | - | CASSFRADGHNEQFF | TGTGCCAGCAGTTTCAGAGCAGACGGCCACAATGAGCAGTTCTTC
TRBJ2-7 | TRBV10-3 | few | - | CAISEPSREQYF | TGTGCCATCAGTGAGCCGTCTAGGGAGCAGTACTTC
TRBJ1-2 | TRBV27 | many | - | CASSLGINYGYTF | TGTGCCAGCAGTTTGGGGATTAACTATGGCTACACCTTC
TRBJ2-2 | TRBV2 | few | TRBD1 | CASRWTGGASGELFF | TGTGCCAGCAGATGGACAGGGGGCGCGTCCGGGGAGCTGTTTTTT
TRBJ2-3 | TRBV7-8 | few | - | CASSLVGGGALEF | -
TRBJ1-1 | TRBV28 | - | - | CATVRMNTEAFF | TGTGCCACCGTCCGCATGAACACTGAAGCTTTCTTT
TRBJ2-5 | TRBV15 | - | - | CATSRPGLQETQYF | TGTGCCACCAGCAGACCGGGTCTCCAAGAGACCCAGTACTTC
TRBJ2-7 | TRBV29-1 | - | - | CSVGTSNLYEQYF | TGCAGCGTCGGGACTTCAAATCTCTACGAGCAGTACTTC
TRBJ1-5 | TRBV27 | - | - | CASSLPGPHQPQHF | TGTGCCAGCAGTTTGCCAGGCCCACATCAGCCCCAGCATTTT
TRBJ2-5 | TRBV20-1 | - | - | CSARDWVGELETQYF | TGCAGTGCTAGAGATTGGGTGGGCGAATTGGAGACCCAGTACTTC
TRBJ2-1 | TRBV24-1 | - | - | CATSDLRGVTDEQFF | TGTGCCACCAGTGATTTGCGGGGTGTTACGGATGAGCAGTTCTTC
TRBJ2-1 | TRBV5-1 | few | TRBD2 | CASSAWTSGIFNEQFF | TGCGCCAGCAGCGCCTGGACTAGCGGGATTTTTAATGAGCAGTTCTTC
TRBJ2-3 | TRBV29-1 | - | - | CSVDGGEADTQYF | TGCAGCGTTGACGGGGGAGAGGCAGATACGCAGTATTTT
TRBJ1-1 | TRBV29-1 | - | - | CSVGDRTEAFF | TGCAGCGTTGGAGACCGCACTGAAGCTTTCTTT
TRBJ2-1 | TRBV20-1 | - | - | CSTRGHQYNEQFF | TGCAGTACTCGAGGACACCAGTACAATGAGCAGTTCTTC
TRBJ1-4 | TRBV6-5 | - | - | CASSYSQQTEKLFF | TGTGCCAGCAGTTACTCACAGCAGACCGAAAAACTGTTTTTT
TRBJ2-1 | TRBV2 | - | TRBD2 | CASKRSGRWDNEQFF | TGTGCCAGTAAACGTAGCGGGAGGTGGGACAATGAGCAGTTCTTC
TRBJ2-5 | TRBV20-1 | few | TRBD2 | CSAGNRGTSGAAQYF | TGCAGTGCGGGCAACCGTGGGACTAGCGGGGCGGCCCAGTACTTC
TRBJ2-7 | TRBV4-3 | many | - | CASSQGMGRYEQYF | TGCGCCAGCAGCCAGGGGATGGGGAGGTACGAGCAGTACTTC
TRBJ2-1 | TRBV14 | - | TRBD2 | CASSVGGGAHEQFF | TGTGCCAGCAGCGTCGGCGGGGGGGCACATGAGCAGTTCTTC
TRBJ2-2 | TRBV24-1 | - | - | CATSWGTRPTGELFF | TGTGCCACCAGTTGGGGCACCCGGCCCACCGGGGAGCTGTTTTTT
TRBJ1-1 | TRBV29-1 | few | - | CSVRVGYTEAFF | TGCAGCGTCCGAGTGGGCTACACTGAAGCTTTCTTT
TRBJ2-7 | TRBV12-3/TRBV12-4 | - | TRBD2 | CASSSRTSGRAPYEQYF | TGTGCCAGCAGTTCTAGGACTAGCGGGAGGGCCCCCTACGAGCAGTACTTC